This entry lists 23 T cell receptor beta chains sequenced from one sample in a study of blood T cells in healthy people across ages. Next came a second PCR, run for about 7 to 12 cycles, which used a sample-barcoded 5' primer along with a J-beta primer mix. TCRdb redid the calling of the 5' RACE reads with MiXCR, one entry per CDR3 protein. This sample carries 600,000 or so distinct CDR3 sequences, approximately 30% of them seen once, and the ten largest clones take less than 20%. The sequenced material came from blood. These receptors were obtained from a woman older than 75 in good health.

This clonotype occurred many times. The rearrangement joins TRBV11-3 to TRBJ2-3; TRBD1 agrees at 7 bases. V gave up 5 bases and J gave up 6 bases; unmatched junction bases: 11. This CDR3 region has 15 residues. The V gene's germline CDR1 is SGHNT and CDR2 YENEEA. CDR3 nucleotide sequence: TGTGCCAGCAGCCCCGGGACAGAGATGGGGGATACGCAGTATTTT. Translating gives CASSPGTEMGDTQYF.

Regarding this clonotype: A clone one base away is much larger, so this may be a read error. This rearrangement joins TRBV5-1 to TRBJ2-4; TRBD2 matches at 11 bases. Judging by the DNA end, TRBJ2-7 fits better; the J call may be wrong. The CDR3 extends over 15 amino acids. Germline CDR1 is SGHRS and CDR2 is YFSETQ. CDR3 nucleotides: TGCGCCAGCAGCTTGGATAGCGGGAGGGGTGACGAGCAGTACTTC. It yields the protein CASSLDSGRGDEQYF.

V is TRBV18 and J is TRBJ2-2; 7 bases fit TRBD1. The CDR3 runs to 15 residues. Per germline, CDR1 KGHSH and CDR2 LQKENI. The V segment lost 3 bases and the J segment 9 bases; nucleotides outside the gene matches: 10. CDR3 DNA: TGTGCCAGCTCACCTCGACAGGGAACCTCAAGGGAGCTGTTTTTT. It translates to CASSPRQGTSRELFF.

Regarding this clonotype: Because the CDR3 is missing its conserved closing phenylalanine or tryptophan, this is likely a read error. This sequence joins TRBV5-1 and TRBJ1-6; D might be TRBD1 (6 bases). Looked up from germline, CDR1 is SGHRS and CDR2 is YFSETQ. CDR3 size: 16 residues. V was cut by 0 bases and J by 7 bases, with 14 bases left in between. CDR3: CASSLDEQGGNSPLHL. In nucleotides, the CDR3 is TGCGCCAGCAGCTTGGATGAACAGGGAGGCAATTCACCCCTCCACTTG.

This clonotype was picked up many times. Here the CDR3 DNA reads TGTGCCAGCAGTCGGACCTTTCGGGTATCAGGGGGCGATCAGCCCCAGCATTTT. Translation: CASSRTFRVSGGDQPQHF. V gene TRBV12-3 or TRBV12-4 combines with J gene TRBJ1-5; 8 bases map to TRBD1. The CDR3 has 18 amino acids. The ends lost 5 bases at V and 5 bases at J; junction bases unmatched: 17.

This clonotype was counted between two and nine times. A much larger clone is a single base away; this may be a read error. V gene TRBV20-1 combines with J gene TRBJ2-7; D remains ambiguous. Per the germline V gene, CDR1 is DFQATT and CDR2 is SNEGSKA (reference sequence). The CDR3 totals 13 residues. Trimming shortened V by 0 bases and J by 7 bases, and 13 bases separated the two germline ends. The CDR3: CSARETRIGEQYF. The CDR3 DNA reads as TGCAGTGCTAGAGAAACACGGATAGGGGAGCAGTACTTC.

This clonotype was seen more than once but under ten times. A much more abundant neighbour one base away suggests this may be a read error. The chain couples TRBV4-1 to TRBJ2-1, with a tentative D call TRBD2 (5 bases). CDR3 size: 14 residues. In germline, CDR1 is MGHRA, CDR2 YSYEKL. V lost 4 bases and J lost 8, with 15 bases in between. This chain's CDR3 is CASSRSGFRDEQFF. In DNA form, the CDR3 reads TGCGCCAGCAGCCGATCGGGATTCCGCGATGAGCAGTTCTTC.

This clonotype was counted many times. This rearrangement joins TRBV28 to TRBJ2-2; TRBD2 matches at 7 bases. V lost 11 bases, J lost 4 bases, and 4 bases stayed unmatched. Germline CDR1 and CDR2: MDHEN and SYDVKM. The CDR3 contains 12 residues. The CDR3 is CACTGGTGELFF. The CDR3 DNA follows: TGTGCCTGCACGGGGGGCACCGGGGAGCTGTTTTTT.

In its sample, this clonotype was seen many times. The chain couples TRBV18 to TRBJ2-7; TRBD1 might be the D (5 bases). The CDR3 is made up of 14 amino acids. V lost 2 bases, J lost 6 bases, and 14 bases lay in between. Germline-derived CDR1 and CDR2 are KGHSH and LQKENI. The CDR3 coding sequence is TGTGCCAGCTCACCAGTACCAGGGTTAGGCGAGCAGTACTTC. Its translation: CASSPVPGLGEQYF.

This clonotype has at least ten counts. This sequence joins TRBV7-9 and TRBJ1-2, with 8 bases that match TRBD1. In germline, CDR1 is SEHNR, CDR2 FQNEAQ (reference sequence). The CDR3 spans 13 residues. Trimming cost V 6 bases and J 2 bases; bases outside gene matches: 2. This CDR3 reads CASRPGGNYGYTF. CDR3 in DNA: TGTGCCAGCAGACCAGGGGGCAACTATGGCTACACCTTC.

This clonotype appeared a single time. Since a much larger clone is just one base distant, this may be a read error. The CDR3: CAGRATERQIYGYTF. The CDR3, as DNA: TGTGCCGGCAGGGCGACAGAAAGACAAATCTATGGCTACACCTTC. This rearrangement joins TRBV6-1 to TRBJ1-2, with a tentative D call TRBD1 (5 bases). This CDR3 is built from 15 residues. The V gene's germline CDR1 is MNHNS and CDR2 SASEGT.

Only a few counts were recorded for this clonotype. The V call is TRBV12-3 or TRBV12-4, the J call TRBJ1-3; the match to TRBD1 covers 7 bases. This CDR3 is 15 amino acids long. The junction had 7 bases not matched to a gene; V was cut back by 8 bases and J by 0 bases. This CDR3 reads CASRMTGFSGNTIYF. The CDR3 DNA reads TGTGCCAGCCGAATGACAGGGTTCTCTGGAAACACCATATATTTT.

Ten or more counts support this clonotype. The CDR3 region has the DNA TGTGCCAGCAGTTCGGGACATTCCTATGGCTACACCTTC. Translating gives CASSSGHSYGYTF. This rearrangement joins TRBV27 to TRBJ1-2; a possible D gene is TRBD1 (6 bases). Germline values: CDR1 MNHEY, CDR2 SMNVEV (reference sequence). This CDR3 is 13 amino acids long. V was pared by 4 bases and J by 4 bases, with 10 bases between.

This clonotype was found many times. The chain carries TRBV6-1 and TRBJ2-5; the D gene is possibly TRBD1 (6 bases). Germline V gene data show CDR1 as MNHNS and CDR2 as SASEGT. The CDR3 loop spans 16 amino acids. Between the trimmed V and J ends, which lost 1 base and 1 base, there was a span of 13 bases. The CDR3 reads CASSEGWGRGQETQYF. The CDR3, as DNA: TGTGCCAGCAGTGAAGGTTGGGGCAGGGGCCAAGAGACCCAGTACTTC.

The chain employs TRBV5-6 and TRBJ2-3; 9 nucleotides match TRBD2. The CDR3 totals 14 residues. V lost 8 bases and J lost 3; bases outside the gene matches: 7. Germline CDR1 reads SGHDT; CDR2 reads YYEEEE. For the CDR3, the DNA is TGTGCCAGTGGAGCGGGGGGTAAGACAGATACGCAGTATTTT. Protein sequence: CASGAGGKTDTQYF.

This clonotype was seen ten or more times. The chain uses TRBV7-9 and TRBJ2-6; tentative D call: TRBD1 (6 bases). The germline CDR1 and CDR2 sequences are SEHNR and FQNEAQ (reference sequence). Trimming removed 6 bases at V and 3 bases at J, with 12 bases between. The CDR3 runs to 15 residues. CDR3 sequence reads: CASRSSGVGANVLTF. The DNA of the CDR3 is TGTGCCAGCAGATCCTCAGGGGTTGGGGCCAACGTCCTGACTTTC.

The table lists this clonotype with many counts. The rearrangement links TRBV20-1 to TRBJ2-1, with TRBD2 matching over 12 bases. The V gene's germline CDR1 is DFQATT and CDR2 SNEGSKA (reference sequence). The ends lost 5 bases at V and 4 bases at J; junction bases unmatched: 9. This CDR3 has 16 residues. This chain's CDR3 is CSAGLAGPDPYNEQFF. The DNA for the CDR3 is TGCAGTGCTGGACTAGCGGGGCCAGACCCGTACAATGAGCAGTTCTTC.

Note on this clonotype: A much larger clonotype is one base distant, so this may be a read error. The chain carries TRBV3-1 and TRBJ2-5; tentative D call: TRBD2 (5 bases). There are 14 residues in the CDR3. Trimming took off 0 bases at V and 9 bases at J, with 14 bases between the two ends. CDR1 is LGHDT, CDR2 YNNKEL, per germline (reference sequence). The CDR3 DNA reads TGTGCCAGCAGCCAAGATACTAGTTCAAAGGCCCAGTACTTC. This encodes CASSQDTSSKAQYF.

This clonotype was seen at least ten times. J is TRBJ2-5 and V is TRBV25-1, with D uncertain. This CDR3 spans 11 amino acids. Trimming shortened V by 0 bases and J by 8 bases, and 4 bases separated the two germline ends. Germline V CDR1 and CDR2: MGHDK, SYGVNS. The chain's CDR3 is CASSEYLTQYF. The DNA for the CDR3 is TGTGCCAGCAGTGAATATCTCACCCAGTACTTC.

This clonotype was picked up many times. The chain is built from TRBV10-3 and TRBJ1-5; D may be TRBD1 (5 bases). The CDR3 sequence is 13 residues long. The V gene's germline CDR1 is ENHRY and CDR2 SYGVKD. Trimming left V 4 bases short and J 4 bases short, with 8 bases between. In DNA, the CDR3 is TGTGCCATCAGTGGACAGCAGAATCAGCCCCAGCATTTT. Its protein product is CAISGQQNQPQHF.

V usage is TRBV4-3 and J usage is TRBJ2-3, with 7 bases aligning to TRBD2. The V gene's germline CDR1 is LGHNA and CDR2 YSLEER. With V trimmed by 1 base and J by 10 bases, 5 bases remained unmatched. The CDR3 sequence is 13 residues long. CDR3 coding DNA: TGCGCCAGCAGCCAAGGGTCTAGCGGTTCGCAGTATTTT. Its protein product is CASSQGSSGSQYF.

This chain links TRBV13 with TRBJ1-1, with 9 bases fitting TRBD1. Trimming cost V 2 bases and J 6 bases; bases outside gene matches: 10. This CDR3 has 16 residues. CDR1 and CDR2 (germline): PRHDT, FYEKMQ (reference sequence). CDR3 sequence reads: CASSLRPRDRDSEAFF. CDR3 coding DNA: TGTGCCAGCAGCTTACGCCCCCGGGACAGGGATTCTGAAGCTTTCTTT.

This clonotype was observed a few times. V gene TRBV5-4 combines with J gene TRBJ1-1; perhaps TRBD1 as D (6 bases). The V end was cut by 4 bases, the J end by 4 bases, with 20 bases between. The CDR3 loop spans 16 amino acids. The germline CDR1 and CDR2 sequences are SGHNT and YYREEE (reference sequence). The CDR3 is CASSPDPGARGTEAFF. DNA for the CDR3: TGTGCCAGCAGCCCGGATCCAGGGGCCCGGGGCACTGAAGCTTTCTTT.